This T cell receptor (beta chain) was obtained from a study of shared clonotypes between healthy human individuals. Naive CD8 cells comprised CD45RO-negative, CCR7-positively selected cells, excluding terminally differentiated effector memory CD45RA+ cells. TCRdb keeps only in-frame clones here, not all; method: immunoSEQ multiplex PCR. The table records some 2.1 million clones, around 93% of them present only once. This CDR3 contains 17 residues. V was trimmed by 6 bases and J by 5 bases, leaving 23 bases between them. The V gene's germline CDR1 is LNHDA and CDR2 SQIVND (reference sequence). Overall study results and limits: Specimens sampled were limited to blood, with tissue repertoires likely differing.

Concerning this clone itself: Its antigen is as yet unknown.

Sequenced material: naive CD8+ T cells from PBMCs. The chain is built from TRBV19 and TRBJ2-1, with D perhaps matching TRBD1 (7 bases). This TCR derives from a man in his late teens or twenties in good health. Some clones in this sample may be carry-over from other donors' samples. CDR3 region: CASSSKGAGGSDNEQFF. CDR3 coding DNA: TGTGCCAGTAGCTCAAAGGGGGCAGGAGGGTCGGACAATGAGCAGTTCTTC.